A selection of T cell receptor beta chains follows, all from one sample in a study of blood T cells in healthy people across ages. TCRdb recomputed calls from the 5' RACE reads with MiXCR, one row per CDR3 protein. The sample includes roughly 1,100,000 distinct CDR3 sequences, almost 25% of them seen just once. In addition, the sample was reused for a study of T cells of mothers and their children.

The sequenced sample was blood. These receptor sequences come from a girl between 2 and 10 years old in good health. CDR3s include the opening cysteine and the closing phenylalanine or tryptophan. Each record gives: D gene, V gene, clone size, J gene, CDR3 DNA, CDR3 protein. The D gene is left open where the match is weak. A row's size may be missing; if present it is once, few, many or a size class.

>.|TRBV20-1|few|TRBJ2-4
TGCAGTGCTAAGTCGACAGCCCGTCTAGCCAAAAACATTCAGTACTTC
CSAKSTARLAKNIQYF
>TRBD2|TRBV6-5|few|TRBJ2-3
TGTGCCAGCAGTTATCTAGCGGGAGGCTCAGATACGCAGTATTTT
CASSYLAGGSDTQYF
>.|TRBV14|few|TRBJ2-1
TGTGCCAGCAGCCCGGTCACCTACAATGAGCAGTTCTTC
CASSPVTYNEQFF
>.|TRBV6-2/TRBV6-3|.|TRBJ2-5
TGTGCCAGCAGTTACATTGGCAGGGAAGAGACCCAGTACTTC
CASSYIGREETQYF
>.|TRBV10-3|.|TRBJ2-1
TGTGCCATCAGTGAGTCGGGGGGACCCTACAATGAGCAGTTCTTC
CAISESGGPYNEQFF
>.|TRBV21-1|.|TRBJ2-5
TGTGCCAGCAGCGAAACTAGCGGGGCTAGGGAAGAGACCCAGTACTTC
CASSETSGAREETQYF
>.|TRBV4-1|.|TRBJ2-3
TGCGCCAGCAGCCCCGACGCCGGAAAGCAGTATTTT
CASSPDAGKQYF
>.|TRBV4-3|few|TRBJ2-1
TGCGCCAGCAGCCAAGATCGGTCAGGGGAGTGGAATGAGCAGTTCTTC
CASSQDRSGEWNEQFF
>TRBD2|TRBV28|.|TRBJ2-1
TGTGCCAGCAGTACGAGGGGCAGCGGGAGTGATGAGCAGTTCTTC
CASSTRGSGSDEQFF
>.|TRBV20-1|few|TRBJ1-2
TGCAGTGCTAGAGACCCGACAGGCTCAGTTGGCTACACCTTC
CSARDPTGSVGYTF
>TRBD1|TRBV11-2|.|TRBJ2-5
TGTGCCAGCGTCAAAGGGGGCGCAAATAAGTTTGCGTACTTC
CASVKGGANKFAYF
>TRBD2|TRBV7-9|few|TRBJ2-7
TGTGCCAGCAGCCCAAAATCCGGGACTAGCGGCTACGAGCAGTACTTC
CASSPKSGTSGYEQYF
>.|TRBV29-1|.|TRBJ2-1
TGCAGCGTTCGTACTCCTAACAATGAGCAGTTCTTC
CSVRTPNNEQFF
>TRBD2|TRBV7-2|.|TRBJ2-1
TGTGCCAGCAGCGGGGGGGATTTCTCCTACAATGAGCAGTTCTTC
CASSGGDFSYNEQFF
>.|TRBV29-1|few|TRBJ1-4
TGCAGCGCCAAGGATAGCGAAAAACTGTTTTTT
CSAKDSEKLFF
>.|TRBV28|few|TRBJ2-7
TGTGCCAGCAGTTTAGGGGGCTTAAACTCCTACGAGCAGTACTTC
CASSLGGLNSYEQYF
>.|TRBV7-9|.|TRBJ2-6
TGTGCCAGCAGCTTAGCCAATTTCGGGTTGTCGATCTCTGGGGCCAACGTCCTGACTTTC
CASSLANFGLSISGANVLTF
>TRBD2|TRBV20-1|few|TRBJ2-4
TGCAGTGCTCCTACTAGCGCAAATACTAAAAACATTCAGTACTTC
CSAPTSANTKNIQYF
>.|TRBV20-1|.|TRBJ1-2
TGCAGTGCTAGAACGCAGGCCTTCTATGGCTACACCTTC
CSARTQAFYGYTF
>TRBD1|TRBV11-1|few|TRBJ2-1
TGTGCCAGCAGCTTACAACAGGGGGACCCCTACAATGAGCAGTTCTTC
CASSLQQGDPYNEQFF
>TRBD1|TRBV3-1|.|TRBJ1-4
TGTGCCAGCAGCCCCCGCACAGGGGACAAACTGTTTTTT
CASSPRTGDKLFF
>.|TRBV24-1|.|TRBJ2-2
TGTGCCACCAGTATTTACACCGGGGAGCTGTTTTTT
CATSIYTGELFF
>.|TRBV12-3/TRBV12-4|many|TRBJ1-2
TGTGCCAGCAGTTTTGACGAGGATGGCTACACCTTC
CASSFDEDGYTF
>TRBD2|TRBV29-1|few|TRBJ2-5
TGCAGCGTTGAGGGACTAGCGCCCCAGGGAGAGACCCAGTACTTC
CSVEGLAPQGETQYF
>.|TRBV6-5|.|TRBJ1-6
TGTGCCAGCAGTTACGGGCAAGAACTGGTCACCCTCCACTTT
CASSYGQELVTLHF
>.|TRBV27|few|TRBJ2-1
TGTGCCAGCAGTCCAAACCTATTTAACAATGAGCAGTTCTTC
CASSPNLFNNEQFF
>.|TRBV6-2/TRBV6-3|once|TRBJ2-3
TGTGCCAGCAACGGACAAAGACGGTGGACAGATACGCAGTATTTT
CASNGQRRWTDTQYF
>.|TRBV5-1|.|TRBJ2-1
TGCGCCAGCAGCTTAGGACTTGTCTCCAATGAGCAGTTCTTC
CASSLGLVSNEQFF
>.|TRBV15|few|TRBJ2-1
TGTGCCACCAGCCGGATCTTTGACTACTTCTCCTACAATGAGCAGTTCTTC
CATSRIFDYFSYNEQFF
>.|TRBV10-3|.|TRBJ2-7
TGTGCCATCAGTGCCCTCACCTACGAGCAGTACTTC
CAISALTYEQYF
>TRBD2|TRBV7-8|.|TRBJ2-7
TGTGCCAGCAGACGACTAGCGGGGGACTCCTACGAGCAGTACTTC
CASRRLAGDSYEQYF
>.|TRBV7-9|.|TRBJ1-1
TGTGCCAGCAGCTTACTAGCGCCCGGGGTAGCTTTCTTT
CASSLLAPGVAFF
>.|TRBV7-6|few|TRBJ1-4
TGTGCCAGCAGCGCAGGGTATGGGGACGAAAAACTGTTTTTT
CASSAGYGDEKLFF
>TRBD1|TRBV6-1|few|TRBJ1-2
TGTGCCAGCACCCGAGACAGGGGCGACCCCCATGGCTACACCTTC
CASTRDRGDPHGYTF
>.|TRBV7-2|few|TRBJ2-7
TGTGCCAGCAGCTTAGCGGCTTTCCTCTACGAGCAGTACTTC
CASSLAAFLYEQYF
>TRBD2|TRBV20-1|.|TRBJ2-1
TGCAGTGCTAGAGATAGGGGACTAGAATTGATTAGGAATGAGCAGTTCTTC
CSARDRGLELIRNEQFF
>.|TRBV24-1|.|TRBJ2-2
TGTGCCACCAGTGATTTGCCCTTGAACACCGGGGAGCCGTTTTTT
CATSDLPLNTGEPFF
>.|TRBV20-1|.|TRBJ2-6
TGCAGTGCTAGGGGCATTGCGGGGGCCAACGTCCTGACTTTC
CSARGIAGANVLTF
>TRBD2|TRBV3-1|many|TRBJ2-7
TGTGCCAGCAGCCCGAGCGGGACCTCCTCCTACGAGCAGTACTTC
CASSPSGTSSYEQYF
>TRBD2|TRBV4-3|.|TRBJ2-3
TGCGCCAGCAGCCAAGTTCTAGCGGGGGGGCTCGATACGCAGTATTTT
CASSQVLAGGLDTQYF
>.|TRBV7-2|.|TRBJ2-1
TGTGCCAGCAGCGAAAAAATAGGGACCGCGAGCTCCTACAATGAGCAGTTCTTC
CASSEKIGTASSYNEQFF
>.|TRBV4-1|.|TRBJ1-3
TGCGCCAGCAGCCAAGTTTCTAAGGGAATAGGTGGAAACACCATATATTTT
CASSQVSKGIGGNTIYF
>.|TRBV28|.|TRBJ2-7
TGTGCCAGCAAGTCCCCTTACGACGAGCAGTACTTC
CASKSPYDEQYF
>.|TRBV7-2|.|TRBJ1-1
TGTGCCAGCAGCTTAATCCCTTGGACTGAAGCTTTCTTT
CASSLIPWTEAFF
>TRBD2|TRBV20-1|.|TRBJ2-4
TGCAGTGCTAGAGTGGACCTAGCGGGAGCCAAAAACATTCAGTACTTC
CSARVDLAGAKNIQYF
>.|TRBV20-1|.|TRBJ2-3
TGCAGTGCTAGAGTAGGGATTTGGGAAACTTCCCTCCCCACAGATACGCAGTATTTT
CSARVGIWETSLPTDTQYF